This T cell receptor beta chain was captured by sequencing in a study of cytotoxic CD8 clonotypes in ibrutinib-treated CLL. TCRdb keeps only in-frame clones here, not all; method: immunoSEQ multiplex PCR. The sample carries roughly 160,000 clones, 81% recorded once. V lost 7 bases, J lost 5 bases, and 5 bases stayed unmatched. Germline V gene data show CDR1 as MNHEY and CDR2 as SVGAGI. This CDR3 has 12 residues. Sequenced here: PBMCs, sampled after 12 months of ibrutinib treatment. This receptor was obtained from a human donor with chronic lymphocytic leukemia. The chain has TRBV6-5 and TRBJ2-7; 7 nucleotides line up with TRBD1. CDR3 coding DNA: TGTGCCAGCACAAGGGGGCCCGACGAGCAGTACTTC. Translated, it gives CASTRGPDEQYF.